This TCR beta chain was sequenced in a study of blood T cell repertoires in COVID-19. Overall study: The United States, Italy and Spain were the sources of the acute and convalescent COVID-19 samples. PBMCs, B-cell-depleted T cells, or T cells were the source of the cDNA or gDNA that made up the material.

This clone was observed a single time. Authors' data handling: Amplified reference gene primers provided the basis for estimating nucleated cell counts. This table comes from immunoSEQ multiplex PCR, and its TCRdb copy is limited to in-frame clones, with some not included. V, J and clone size are taken as reported in that table, and D and trimming were inferred from the DNA itself. The sample lists around 200,000 clones, around 85% occurring once. The sequence was obtained from a man under 40 with acute or convalescent COVID-19. What was sequenced was peripheral blood.

Written as DNA, the CDR3 is TGTGCCAGTAGTAAGGGTGACAGGTTCTATGGCTACACCTTC. This sequence encodes CASSKGDRFYGYTF. The V gene is TRBV19, the J gene TRBJ1-2; perhaps TRBD1 as D (6 bases). Trimming removed 4 bases from V and 4 bases from J, with 13 bases in between. This CDR3 has 14 amino acids. Per germline, CDR1 LNHDA and CDR2 SQIVND (reference sequence). Complete variable domain (other parts from reference TRBV19 and TRBJ1-2): DGGITQSPKYLFRKEGQNVTLSCEQNLNHDAMYWYRQDPGQGLRLIYYSQIVNDFQKGDIAEGYSVSREKKESFPLTVTSAQKNPTAFYLCASSKGDRFYGYTFGSGTRLTVV.